The entry that follows covers one TCR beta chain sequence. Its target is not known. The data stem from a study of cytomegalovirus exposure and HLA in healthy donors. Trimming left V 2 bases short and J 10 bases short, with 12 bases between. Germline loops: CDR1 KGHSH, CDR2 LQKENI. This CDR3 spans 13 amino acids. The PCR made use of 60 Vbeta and 13 Jbeta primers. The table came from immunoSEQ multiplex PCR; TCRdb's copy has only in-frame clones and leaves some out. The specimen's table records just under 65,000 clones. Findings and caveats of the study: In a later analysis, HLA-associated TCR beta chains were more clonally expanded than equally common others. Later on, an analysis found that several of the most significant clusters appeared to be linked to common viral pathogens, which included parvovirus B19. Across all donors, roughly uniform sequencing depth was an assumption of the presence/absence analyses. Among donors in an Asian-associated ancestry cluster, a later analysis reportedly found fewer N-insertions than the roughly 670-donor mean.

The chain recombines TRBV18 with TRBJ1-5; D remains ambiguous. Sequencing was carried out using PBMCs. The sequence derives from a boy younger than 18 in good health and CMV-seronegative. CDR3 loop: CASSPGTLRPQHF. The CDR3 coding sequence is TGTGCCAGCTCACCAGGTACCTTGAGACCCCAGCATTTT.